This T cell receptor beta chain appears in the sequencing data of a study of T cells after somatic rescue of genetic block. Measured with immunoSEQ multiplex PCR; TCRdb has only the in-frame clones, and not every one. The repertoire holds roughly 70,000 clones, with 92% as singletons. The CDR3 spans 13 residues. V was trimmed by 3 bases and J by 0 bases, leaving 6 bases between them. Germline V lookup: CDR1 MNHEY, CDR2 SMNVEV (reference sequence). The sequenced sample consisted of peripheral blood mononuclear cells (PBMCs). The chain joins TRBV27 to TRBJ2-7; D is unresolved. This clonotype originated in a man aged 35-49 years. The CDR3 loop is CASSFGHSYEQYF. The CDR3 coding sequence is TGTGCCAGCAGTTTTGGCCACTCCTACGAGCAGTACTTC.